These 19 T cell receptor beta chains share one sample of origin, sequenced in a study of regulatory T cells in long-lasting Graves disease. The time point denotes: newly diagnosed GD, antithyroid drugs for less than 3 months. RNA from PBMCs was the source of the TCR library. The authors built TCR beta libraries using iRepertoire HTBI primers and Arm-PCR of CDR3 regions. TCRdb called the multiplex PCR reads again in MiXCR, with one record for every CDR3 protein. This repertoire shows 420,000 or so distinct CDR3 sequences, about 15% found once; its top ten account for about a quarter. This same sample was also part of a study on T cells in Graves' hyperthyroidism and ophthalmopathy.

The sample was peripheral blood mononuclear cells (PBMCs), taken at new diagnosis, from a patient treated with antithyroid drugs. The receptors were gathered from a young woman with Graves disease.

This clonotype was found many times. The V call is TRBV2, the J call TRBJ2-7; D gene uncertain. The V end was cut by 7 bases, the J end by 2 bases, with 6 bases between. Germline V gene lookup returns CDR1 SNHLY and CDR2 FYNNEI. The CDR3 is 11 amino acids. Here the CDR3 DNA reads TGTGCCAGCACGGTAGCCTACGAGCAGTACTTC. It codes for CASTVAYEQYF.

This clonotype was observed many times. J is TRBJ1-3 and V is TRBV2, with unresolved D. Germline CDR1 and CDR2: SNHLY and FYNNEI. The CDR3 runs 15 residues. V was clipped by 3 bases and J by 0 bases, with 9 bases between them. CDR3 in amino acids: CASSENTVSGNTIYF. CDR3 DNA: TGTGCCAGCAGTGAGAACACAGTCTCTGGAAACACCATATATTTT.

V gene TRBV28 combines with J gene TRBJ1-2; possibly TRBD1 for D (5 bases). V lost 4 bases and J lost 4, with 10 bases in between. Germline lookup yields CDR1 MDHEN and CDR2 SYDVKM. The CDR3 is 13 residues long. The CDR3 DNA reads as TGTGCCAGCAGTTCGACAGACCTCTATGGCTACACCTTC. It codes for CASSSTDLYGYTF.

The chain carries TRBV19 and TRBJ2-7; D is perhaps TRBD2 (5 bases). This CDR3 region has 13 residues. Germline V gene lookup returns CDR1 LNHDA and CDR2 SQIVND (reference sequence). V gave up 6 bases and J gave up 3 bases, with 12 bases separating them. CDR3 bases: TGTGCCAGTAGCGTTTCAAGCGGCTACGAGCAGTACTTC. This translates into CASSVSSGYEQYF. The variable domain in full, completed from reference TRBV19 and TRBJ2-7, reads DGGITQSPKYLFRKEGQNVTLSCEQNLNHDAMYWYRQDPGQGLRLIYYSQIVNDFQKGDIAEGYSVSREKKESFPLTVTSAQKNPTAFYLCASSVSSGYEQYFGPGTRLTVT.

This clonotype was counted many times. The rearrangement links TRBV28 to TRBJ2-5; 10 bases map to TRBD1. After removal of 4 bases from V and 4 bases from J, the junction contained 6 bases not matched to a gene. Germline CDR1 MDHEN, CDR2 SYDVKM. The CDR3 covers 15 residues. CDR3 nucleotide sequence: TGTGCCAGCAGTTCCGGGACAGGGGTTGGAGAGACCCAGTACTTC. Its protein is CASSSGTGVGETQYF.

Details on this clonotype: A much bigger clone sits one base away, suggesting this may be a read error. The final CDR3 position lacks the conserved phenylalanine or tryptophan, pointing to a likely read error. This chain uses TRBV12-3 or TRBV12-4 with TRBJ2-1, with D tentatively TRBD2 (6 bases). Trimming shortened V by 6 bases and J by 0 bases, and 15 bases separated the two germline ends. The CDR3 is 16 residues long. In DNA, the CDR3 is TGTGCCAGCAGCCCGGGACTCGAACGCTCCTACAATGAGCAGTTCCTC. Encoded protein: CASSPGLERSYNEQFL.

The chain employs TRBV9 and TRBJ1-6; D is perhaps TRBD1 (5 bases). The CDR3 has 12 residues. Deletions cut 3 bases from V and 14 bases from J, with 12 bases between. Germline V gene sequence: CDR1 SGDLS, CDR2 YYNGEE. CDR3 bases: TGTGCCAGCAGCGCCCTGGGGGGGGCCCTCCACTTT. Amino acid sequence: CASSALGGALHF.

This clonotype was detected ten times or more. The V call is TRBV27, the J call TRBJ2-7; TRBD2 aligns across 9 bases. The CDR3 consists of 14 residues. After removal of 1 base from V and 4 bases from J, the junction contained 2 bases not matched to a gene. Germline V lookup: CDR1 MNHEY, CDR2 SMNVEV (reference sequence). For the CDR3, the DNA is TGTGCCAGCAGTTTATTTGCGGGAGGGTACGAGCAGTACTTC. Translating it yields CASSLFAGGYEQYF.

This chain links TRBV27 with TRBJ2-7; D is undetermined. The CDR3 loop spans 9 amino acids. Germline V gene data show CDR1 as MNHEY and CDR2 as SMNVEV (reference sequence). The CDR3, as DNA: TGTGACACAATCTACGAGCAGTACTTC. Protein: CDTIYEQYF.

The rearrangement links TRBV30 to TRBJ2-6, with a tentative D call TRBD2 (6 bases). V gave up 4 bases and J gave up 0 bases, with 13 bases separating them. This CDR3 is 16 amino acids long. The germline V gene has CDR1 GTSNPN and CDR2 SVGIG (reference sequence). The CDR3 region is CAWTGTAGSGANVLTF. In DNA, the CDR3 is TGTGCCTGGACCGGGACTGCCGGCTCTGGGGCCAACGTCCTGACTTTC.

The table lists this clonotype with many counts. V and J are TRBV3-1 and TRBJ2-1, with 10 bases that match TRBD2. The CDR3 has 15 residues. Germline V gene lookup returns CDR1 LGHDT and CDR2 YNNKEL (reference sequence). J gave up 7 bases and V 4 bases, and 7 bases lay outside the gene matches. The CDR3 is CASSPASGRGNEQFF. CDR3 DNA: TGTGCCAGCAGCCCGGCTAGCGGGAGAGGTAATGAGCAGTTCTTC.

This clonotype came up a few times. CDR3 DNA: TGTGCCAGCAGCCCGGACAGGGGTGGTGAAAAACTGTTTTTT. Amino acids: CASSPDRGGEKLFF. The gene calls are TRBV7-9 and TRBJ1-4; 9 nucleotides line up with TRBD1. The CDR3 has 14 amino acids. V lost 5 bases to trimming and J lost 7 bases; unmatched junction nucleotides: 5. Germline loops: CDR1 SEHNR, CDR2 FQNEAQ (reference sequence).

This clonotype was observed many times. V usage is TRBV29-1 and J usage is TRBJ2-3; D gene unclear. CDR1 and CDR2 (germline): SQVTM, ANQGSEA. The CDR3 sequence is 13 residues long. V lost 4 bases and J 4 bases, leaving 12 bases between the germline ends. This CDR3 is CSVGGFVADTQYF. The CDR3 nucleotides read TGCAGCGTTGGGGGTTTCGTGGCAGATACGCAGTATTTT.

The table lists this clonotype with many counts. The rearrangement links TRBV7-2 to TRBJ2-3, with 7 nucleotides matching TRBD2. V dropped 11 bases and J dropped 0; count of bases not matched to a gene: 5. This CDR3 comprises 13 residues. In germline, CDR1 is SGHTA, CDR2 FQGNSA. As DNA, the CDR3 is TGTGCCGGGGGAGGGCCAAGCACAGATACGCAGTATTTT. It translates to CAGGGPSTDTQYF.

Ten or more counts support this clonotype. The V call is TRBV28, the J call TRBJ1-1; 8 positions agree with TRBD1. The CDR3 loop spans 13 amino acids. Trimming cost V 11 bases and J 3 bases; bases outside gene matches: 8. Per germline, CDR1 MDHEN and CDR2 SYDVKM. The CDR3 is CAGEDREHTEAFF. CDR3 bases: TGTGCCGGGGAGGACAGGGAACACACTGAAGCTTTCTTT.

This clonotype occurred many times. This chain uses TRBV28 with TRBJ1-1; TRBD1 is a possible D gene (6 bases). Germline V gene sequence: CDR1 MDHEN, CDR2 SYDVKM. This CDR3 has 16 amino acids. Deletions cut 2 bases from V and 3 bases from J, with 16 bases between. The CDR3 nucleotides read TGTGCCAGCAGTTTAGCGGGGGGCGCAGGGGACACTGAAGCTTTCTTT. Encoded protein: CASSLAGGAGDTEAFF.

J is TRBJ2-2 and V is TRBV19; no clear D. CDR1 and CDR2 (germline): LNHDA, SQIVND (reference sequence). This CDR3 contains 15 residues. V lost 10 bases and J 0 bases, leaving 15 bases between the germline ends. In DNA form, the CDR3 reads TGTGCCATTTACTTGGACGGGTCGAACACCGGGGAGCTGTTTTTT. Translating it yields CAIYLDGSNTGELFF.

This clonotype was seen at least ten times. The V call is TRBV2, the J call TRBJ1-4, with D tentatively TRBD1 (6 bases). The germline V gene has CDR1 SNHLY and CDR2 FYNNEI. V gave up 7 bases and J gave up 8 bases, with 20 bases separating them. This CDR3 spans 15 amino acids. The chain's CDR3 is CASKARQVLGEKLFF. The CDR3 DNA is TGTGCCAGCAAAGCCCGACAGGTCCTTGGGGAAAAACTGTTTTTT.

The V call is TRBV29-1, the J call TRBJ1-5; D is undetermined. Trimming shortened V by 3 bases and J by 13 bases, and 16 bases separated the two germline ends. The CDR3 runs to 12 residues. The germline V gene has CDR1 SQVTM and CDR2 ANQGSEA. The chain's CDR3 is CSVDIGFGPQHF. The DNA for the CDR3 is TGCAGCGTTGATATAGGGTTTGGCCCTCAGCATTTT. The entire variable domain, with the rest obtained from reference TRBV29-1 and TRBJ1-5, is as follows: SAVISQKPSRDICQRGTSLTIQCQVDSQVTMMFWYRQQPGQSLTLIATANQGSEATYESGFVIDKFPISRPNLTFSTLTVSNMSPEDSSIYLCSVDIGFGPQHFGDGTRLSIL.